These 25 T cell receptor beta chains came from one sample sequenced in a study of Ad26.COV2.S vaccination and SARS-CoV-2 variants. Regarding treatment: around 19 received Ad26.COV2.S at low or high dose, single or two shots; roughly 5 received placebo; per-sample allocation not given. After the first vaccine or placebo injection, samples were drawn on day 63. Libraries were prepared by immunoSEQ multiplex PCR; TCRdb keeps only in-frame clonotypes and omits some of them. The repertoire has more than 300,000 clones, approximately 86% of them found once; the top ten carry about 10%. This material consisted of peripheral blood, taken in a trial of Ad26.COV2.S vaccine versus placebo. The origin of the receptors is a person between 18 and 60 years old who received the Ad26.COV2.S COVID-19 vaccine or a placebo.

The J gene is TRBJ2-5, the V gene TRBV4-1; 7 nucleotides line up with TRBD2. The V segment lost 2 bases and the J segment 2 bases; nucleotides outside the gene matches: 5. The CDR3 runs 15 residues. Germline V gives CDR1 MGHRA, CDR2 YSYEKL. CDR3 DNA sequence: TGCGCCAGCAGCCAATTCTCGGGGGGACAAGAGACCCAGTACTTC. Its translation: CASSQFSGGQETQYF.

The chain joins TRBV2 to TRBJ2-5; tentatively, D is TRBD2 (5 bases). CDR1 is SNHLY, CDR2 FYNNEI, per germline. The CDR3 sequence is 12 residues long. Trimming pared 4 bases from V and 3 bases from J, leaving 6 bases between. This chain's CDR3 is CASSGLKETQYF. Written as DNA, the CDR3 is TGTGCCAGCAGTGGACTAAAAGAGACCCAGTACTTC.

The gene calls are TRBV6-2 or TRBV6-3 and TRBJ1-1; possibly TRBD1 for D (5 bases). The CDR3 has 15 residues. V lost 4 bases and J 4 bases, leaving 16 bases between the germline ends. CDR1 is MNHEY and CDR2 is SVGEGT in the germline V gene. The CDR3 is CASSLLLGAGTEAFF. DNA of the CDR3: TGTGCCAGCAGTTTATTACTCGGGGCGGGCACTGAAGCTTTCTTT.

The chain carries TRBV7-2 and TRBJ2-3; unclear D gene. The CDR3 sequence is 13 residues long. The germline CDR1 and CDR2 sequences are SGHTA and FQGNSA. Between the trimmed V and J ends, which lost 6 bases and 2 bases, there was a span of 9 bases. The CDR3 protein is CASRVLVTDTQYF. In nucleotides, the CDR3 is TGTGCCAGCAGAGTACTGGTCACAGATACGCAGTATTTT.

This clone appeared a few times. The chain is built from TRBV2 and TRBJ2-2; TRBD2 matches 8 bases. Germline V gives CDR1 SNHLY, CDR2 FYNNEI. The CDR3 is 17 residues long. Losses at the gene ends were 10 bases for V and 2 bases for J; bases not matched to a gene: 15. CDR3 sequence (DNA): TGTGCCACGAGACCGCCAGCGGGGGTCAGTAACACCGGGGAGCTGTTTTTT. Translating gives CATRPPAGVSNTGELFF.

The chain links TRBV5-1 to TRBJ1-5; 7 bases are a match to TRBD1. The J segment lost 3 bases and the V segment lost 4 bases, leaving 4 bases of the junction unmatched. This CDR3 region has 14 residues. CDR1 is SGHRS and CDR2 is YFSETQ in the germline V gene. CDR3 loop: CASSVGQDNQPQHF. Here the CDR3 DNA reads TGCGCCAGCAGCGTTGGACAGGACAATCAGCCCCAGCATTTT.

This sequence joins TRBV6-2 or TRBV6-3 and TRBJ2-5; TRBD2 matches 10 bases. This CDR3 has 17 amino acids. Germline CDR1 MNHEY, CDR2 SVGEGT. Trimming removed 2 bases from V and 2 bases from J; junction bases left unmatched: 8. CDR3 amino acids: CASSYTRGTSVQETQYF. DNA of the CDR3: TGTGCCAGCAGTTACACTAGGGGGACTAGCGTTCAAGAGACCCAGTACTTC.

This rearrangement joins TRBV11-2 to TRBJ2-1, with a weak D call TRBD2 (5 bases). CDR3 size: 16 residues. Trimming stripped 5 bases from V and 2 bases from J, with 16 bases between. Per germline, CDR1 SGHAT and CDR2 FQNNGV. CDR3 amino acids: CASSPRGAGPYNEQFF. CDR3 DNA sequence: TGTGCCAGCAGCCCACGGGGTGCTGGCCCCTACAATGAGCAGTTCTTC.

The chain recombines TRBV9 with TRBJ1-4, with D possibly being TRBD1 (6 bases). This CDR3 has 15 amino acids. Germline CDR1 SGDLS, CDR2 YYNGEE. The V end lost 0 bases, the J end lost 5 bases, and 11 bases lay between the germline ends. The CDR3 loop reads CASSVGGQLNEKLFF. CDR3 nucleotides: TGTGCCAGCAGCGTAGGGGGGCAGTTAAATGAAAAACTGTTTTTT.

The gene calls are TRBV7-2 and TRBJ2-2; weak D call: TRBD2 (6 bases). This CDR3 comprises 16 residues. Germline values: CDR1 SGHTA, CDR2 FQGNSA. V gave up 5 bases and J gave up 4 bases, with 17 bases separating them. The CDR3 sequence: CASSPLTSWFTGELFF. The CDR3 nucleotides are TGTGCCAGCAGCCCTCTGACTAGTTGGTTCACCGGGGAGCTGTTTTTT. The variable domain in full, with the rest retrieved from reference TRBV7-2 and TRBJ2-2, is GAGVSQSPSNKVTEKGKDVELRCDPISGHTALYWYRQSLGQGLEFLIYFQGNSAPDKSGLPSDRFSAERTGGSVSTLTIQRTQQEDSAVYLCASSPLTSWFTGELFFGEGSRLTVL.

The V and J genes are TRBV19 and TRBJ1-2, with unresolved D. V was cut by 5 bases and J by 6 bases, with 16 bases left in between. The CDR3 loop spans 14 amino acids. CDR1 is LNHDA, CDR2 SQIVND, per germline (reference sequence). CDR3 in DNA: TGTGCCAGTAGTCCCCAGACCCGGCGCGATGGCTACACCTTC. Translated, it gives CASSPQTRRDGYTF.

The chain joins TRBV5-6 to TRBJ2-3; D may correspond to TRBD1 or TRBD2 (6 bases each). Trimming took 3 bases from V and 0 from J, leaving 11 bases between them. This CDR3 region has 15 residues. CDR1 and CDR2 from the germline V gene are SGHDT and YYEEEE. CDR3 protein: CASSSGAGSTDTQYF. As DNA, the CDR3 is TGTGCCAGCAGCTCGGGGGCGGGGAGCACAGATACGCAGTATTTT.

The CDR3 protein is CASSLGGQGNEKLFF. CDR3 coding DNA: TGTGCCAGCAGTTTGGGCGGACAGGGTAATGAAAAACTGTTTTTT. V is TRBV28 and J is TRBJ1-4; 8 bases agree with TRBD1. J was trimmed by 4 bases and V by 3 bases; bases with no gene match: 4. The CDR3 has 15 residues. Germline V lookup: CDR1 MDHEN, CDR2 SYDVKM.

The chain has TRBV5-1 and TRBJ1-5; no clear D. With 10 bases removed from V and 0 bases from J, the gap between germline ends came to 17 bases. The germline gives CDR1 SGHRS, CDR2 YFSETQ. The CDR3 length is 15 residues. The CDR3 sequence is CASAPDPDSNQPQHF. The CDR3 region has the DNA TGCGCCTCGGCACCAGACCCCGATAGCAATCAGCCCCAGCATTTT.

The rearrangement joins TRBV10-3 to TRBJ1-1; D is possibly TRBD1 (6 bases). The germline V gene encodes CDR1 ENHRY and CDR2 SYGVKD. The CDR3 length is 16 residues. Trimming stripped 0 bases from V and 2 bases from J, with 13 bases between. Written as DNA, the CDR3 is TGTGCCATCAGTGAGTCACAGGGCGGTACAAACACTGAAGCTTTCTTT. Translating gives CAISESQGGTNTEAFF.

The rearrangement links TRBV27 to TRBJ1-6; D gene uncertain. Germline CDR1 and CDR2: MNHEY and SMNVEV (reference sequence). Trimming took off 0 bases at V and 0 bases at J, with 15 bases between the two ends. This CDR3 is 19 amino acids long. Written as DNA, the CDR3 is TGTGCCAGCAGTTTATCCTGGCCGGTTCTAAGCTCCTATAATTCACCCCTCCACTTT. This gives the protein CASSLSWPVLSSYNSPLHF.

The rearrangement joins TRBV7-2 to TRBJ1-2; weak D call: TRBD1 (6 bases). The V end lost 5 bases, the J end lost 8 bases, and 18 bases lay between the germline ends. Germline CDR1 SGHTA, CDR2 FQGNSA. This CDR3 is built from 14 residues. For the CDR3, the DNA is TGTGCCAGCAGCGCCAGACAGGTACCGGAGGGCTACACCTTC. Its protein is CASSARQVPEGYTF.

V gene TRBV5-1 combines with J gene TRBJ2-3; D remains ambiguous. The CDR3 totals 13 residues. Germline-derived CDR1 and CDR2 are SGHRS and YFSETQ. V gave up 0 bases and J gave up 4 bases, with 6 bases separating them. This CDR3 is CASSLEPSDTQYF. The CDR3, as DNA: TGCGCCAGCAGCTTGGAACCCTCAGATACGCAGTATTTT.

The rearrangement joins TRBV3-1 (or the pseudogene TRBV3-2) to TRBJ1-1; tentative D call: TRBD1 (5 bases). This CDR3 is built from 14 residues. V gave up 2 bases and J gave up 5 bases, with 12 bases separating them. CDR1 is LGHDT and CDR2 is YNNKEL in the germline V gene (reference sequence). CDR3 residues: CASSQTRGWTEAFF. The CDR3 nucleotides read TGTGCCAGCAGCCAAACAAGGGGCTGGACTGAAGCTTTCTTT.

This chain uses TRBV5-1 with TRBJ2-2; weak D call: TRBD2 (5 bases). Germline V lookup: CDR1 SGHRS, CDR2 YFSETQ. Between the trimmed V and J ends, which lost 0 bases and 7 bases, there was a span of 16 bases. The CDR3 runs 16 residues. The CDR3 coding sequence is TGCGCCAGCAGCTTGGGGGTAAAGGGCCGGGACGGGGAGCTGTTTTTT. It codes for CASSLGVKGRDGELFF.

The rearrangement links TRBV19 to TRBJ1-5, with D perhaps TRBD1 (6 bases). In germline, CDR1 is LNHDA, CDR2 SQIVND (reference sequence). The V and J ends lost 0 bases and 4 bases respectively, with 10 bases between them. The CDR3 is 15 residues long. The CDR3 nucleotides are TGTGCCAGTAGTATAGAAGGGGGGTTTAATCAGCCCCAGCATTTT. Amino acid sequence: CASSIEGGFNQPQHF.

This sequence joins TRBV7-2 and TRBJ2-5; 14 nucleotides align to TRBD2. V shed 2 bases, J shed 2 bases, and the junction held 7 bases outside the gene matches. This CDR3 contains 18 residues. The germline CDR1 and CDR2 sequences are SGHTA and FQGNSA. The CDR3 here is CASSLIYGLAGGQETQYF. DNA for the CDR3: TGTGCCAGCAGCTTAATCTACGGACTAGCGGGGGGACAAGAGACCCAGTACTTC.

This sequence joins TRBV7-8 and TRBJ2-7, with 8 bases aligning to TRBD1. Per germline, CDR1 SGHVS and CDR2 FQNEAQ. The CDR3 runs to 14 residues. V gave up 4 bases and J gave up 4 bases; unmatched junction bases: 6. The CDR3 spells CASSWGQAAYEQYF. The DNA for the CDR3 is TGTGCCAGCAGCTGGGGACAGGCGGCTTACGAGCAGTACTTC.

The V and J genes are TRBV4-3 and TRBJ1-6; 8 bases align to TRBD1. This CDR3 has 15 amino acids. V dropped 0 bases and J dropped 10; count of bases not matched to a gene: 5. Germline V CDR1 and CDR2: LGHNA, YSLEER. CDR3 amino acids: CASSQDRGTGSPLHF. CDR3 nucleotides: TGCGCCAGCAGCCAAGATAGGGGGACAGGCTCACCCCTCCACTTT.

This rearrangement joins TRBV5-1 to TRBJ1-2; D gene unclear. The CDR3 runs 14 residues. In germline, CDR1 is SGHRS, CDR2 YFSETQ. Trimming shortened V by 4 bases and J by 4 bases, and 14 bases separated the two germline ends. In DNA, the CDR3 is TGCGCCAGCAGCGCCGAGCTAAAGAGCTATGGCTACACCTTC. Residues: CASSAELKSYGYTF.